The T cell receptor (beta chain) described here comes from a study of patients and donors after allogeneic stem cell transplantation. TCRdb re-called the RT-PCR reads through MiXCR, storing one row per CDR3 protein. This sample carries about 74,000 distinct CDR3 sequences, about a quarter of them seen once, and the ten largest clones take roughly 29%. Germline CDR1 is MNHEY and CDR2 is SMNVEV (reference sequence). The V gene lost 4 bases and the J gene lost 5 bases, with 15 bases spanning the gap. The CDR3 length is 14 residues. The V call is TRBV27, the J call TRBJ2-7, with D possibly TRBD1 on 6 matching bases. This clonotype originated in a human donor who was either an allogeneic HSCT recipient or a stem cell or donor lymphocyte infusion donor (not recorded which). It is not recorded whose cells these are; they may come from a transplant donor. Sequencing was done on a sample of blood, either unsorted or a sorted T cell fraction (not recorded which). The CDR3 nucleotides are TGTGCCAGCAGTTCACTCAGGGGTAGGCACGAGCAGTACTTC. Residues: CASSSLRGRHEQYF.